A selection of T cell receptor beta chains follows, all from one sample in a study of blood T cell repertoires in COVID-19. TCRdb's table, derived via immunoSEQ multiplex PCR, lists solely in-frame clones and lacks some. Of a few hundred thousand clones in the sample, 70% to 90% are singletons; the top ten hold over 5%. The sample comprised peripheral blood. These receptors were collected from a woman between 45 and 60 years old with COVID-19, enrolled during active disease. Each CDR3 is given with its conserved first and last residue. The D gene is left open where the match is weak. Clone sizes are given selectively: once, few, many, or a class where the clone is expanded.

j_gene: TRBJ2-7; abundance: -; v_gene: TRBV5-1; d_gene: -; CDR3aa: CASSRGGADPSPYEQYF; CDR3nt: TGCGCCAGCAGCCGAGGAGGTGCAGACCCTAGTCCCTACGAGCAGTACTTC
j_gene: TRBJ2-7; abundance: -; v_gene: TRBV2; d_gene: TRBD2; CDR3aa: CASSDGTSKVQYF; CDR3nt: TGTGCCAGCAGTGATGGGACTAGTAAAGTGCAGTACTTC
j_gene: TRBJ2-7; abundance: few; v_gene: TRBV6-6; d_gene: TRBD2; CDR3aa: CASSPRTSGRAALYEQYF; CDR3nt: TGTGCCAGCAGTCCCCGGACTAGCGGGAGGGCCGCCCTCTACGAGCAGTACTTC
j_gene: TRBJ2-1; abundance: -; v_gene: TRBV3-1/TRBV3-2; d_gene: TRBD2; CDR3aa: CASSRRSLAVYNEQFF; CDR3nt: TGTGCCAGCAGCCGTCGTTCACTAGCGGTTTACAATGAGCAGTTCTTC
j_gene: TRBJ2-7; abundance: -; v_gene: TRBV6-5; d_gene: -; CDR3aa: CASNRRPPGEQYF; CDR3nt: TGTGCCAGCAATCGTCGACCCCCCGGGGAGCAGTACTTC
j_gene: TRBJ2-7; abundance: -; v_gene: TRBV10-3; d_gene: TRBD2; CDR3aa: CAISEGGTRSYEQYF; CDR3nt: TGTGCCATCAGTGAGGGGGGGACTAGGAGCTACGAGCAGTACTTC
j_gene: TRBJ2-7; abundance: -; v_gene: TRBV6-1; d_gene: TRBD1; CDR3aa: CASSDPGTGSAGSYEQYF; CDR3nt: TGTGCCAGCAGTGACCCCGGGACAGGGTCCGCAGGAAGCTACGAGCAGTACTTC
j_gene: TRBJ2-3; abundance: -; v_gene: TRBV29-1; d_gene: -; CDR3aa: CSVVQFLPDTQYF; CDR3nt: TGCAGCGTTGTACAGTTCCTCCCAGATACGCAGTATTTT
j_gene: TRBJ1-3; abundance: -; v_gene: TRBV27; d_gene: TRBD1; CDR3aa: CASTPRDRLGLPGNTIYF; CDR3nt: TGTGCCAGCACCCCCCGGGACAGGCTGGGCCTACCTGGAAACACCATATATTTT
j_gene: TRBJ2-3; abundance: -; v_gene: TRBV4-3; d_gene: -; CDR3aa: CASSQDWGDTQYF; CDR3nt: TGCGCCAGCAGCCAAGATTGGGGCGATACGCAGTATTTT
j_gene: TRBJ2-7; abundance: -; v_gene: TRBV29-1; d_gene: -; CDR3aa: CSVAKQSRGTAEQYF; CDR3nt: TGCAGCGTTGCGAAGCAAAGCAGGGGTACGGCCGAGCAGTACTTC
j_gene: TRBJ2-3; abundance: -; v_gene: TRBV18; d_gene: TRBD1; CDR3aa: CASSPATGSDTQYF; CDR3nt: TGTGCCAGCTCACCAGCGACAGGGTCAGATACGCAGTATTTT
j_gene: TRBJ1-5; abundance: -; v_gene: TRBV19; d_gene: -; CDR3aa: CASSIIVVANSNQPQHF; CDR3nt: TGTGCCAGTAGTATAATAGTTGTCGCAAATAGCAATCAGCCCCAGCATTTT
j_gene: TRBJ2-2; abundance: -; v_gene: TRBV27; d_gene: TRBD1; CDR3aa: CASSLYTGVLTGELFF; CDR3nt: TGTGCCAGCAGTTTATATACAGGGGTACTCACCGGGGAGCTGTTTTTT
j_gene: TRBJ2-1; abundance: -; v_gene: TRBV9; d_gene: -; CDR3aa: CASSVGFRGYNEQFF; CDR3nt: TGTGCCAGCAGCGTAGGCTTCCGAGGCTACAATGAGCAGTTCTTC
j_gene: TRBJ2-7; abundance: -; v_gene: TRBV5-5; d_gene: TRBD2; CDR3aa: CASSLSGRGSGEQYF; CDR3nt: TGTGCCAGCAGCTTGAGCGGGAGAGGTTCGGGGGAGCAGTACTTC